Listed below are T cell receptor beta chains from one sample, sequenced in a study of T cells in localized non-small cell lung cancer. Libraries were prepared by immunoSEQ multiplex PCR; TCRdb keeps only in-frame clonotypes and omits some of them. This table has roughly 30,000 clones, 85% to 90% appearing once. The specimen comprised peripheral blood, sampled before any cancer treatment. The origin of the receptors is a woman aged 18-49 years with stage I lung adenocarcinoma. CDR3s include the opening cysteine and the closing phenylalanine or tryptophan. D genes are given only for firm matches. Rows give clone size only sometimes, using once, few, many, or a class for an expanded clone.

CDR3nt: TGTGCCAGCAGTTACGGGGACAGGCCTTTCTACGAGCAGTACTTC
CDR3aa: CASSYGDRPFYEQYF
abundance: -
v_gene: TRBV6-5
d_gene: TRBD1
j_gene: TRBJ2-7
len: 15

CDR3nt: TGTGCCAGCAGCCACCACCCCGGACCAGAGGGACTAGCGGTAATCTACGAGCAGTACTTC
CDR3aa: CASSHHPGPEGLAVIYEQYF
abundance: -
v_gene: TRBV4-2
d_gene: TRBD2
j_gene: TRBJ2-7
len: 20

CDR3nt: TGTGCCAGCAGCTCATTCGGGGATCGGAACACTGAAGCTTTCTTT
CDR3aa: CASSSFGDRNTEAFF
abundance: -
v_gene: TRBV11-2
d_gene: -
j_gene: TRBJ1-1
len: 15

CDR3nt: TGTGCGAGCCGCGCGGGCAATGAGCAGTTCTTC
CDR3aa: CASRAGNEQFF
abundance: once
v_gene: TRBV13
d_gene: -
j_gene: TRBJ2-1
len: 11

CDR3nt: TGTGCCAGTATACCCGGGAGTTCTCCAACTGAAGCTTTCTTT
CDR3aa: CASIPGSSPTEAFF
abundance: -
v_gene: TRBV6-5
d_gene: -
j_gene: TRBJ1-1
len: 14

CDR3nt: TGTGCCAGCAGCCCCTCTAGTTTGTACAATGAGCAGTTCTTC
CDR3aa: CASSPSSLYNEQFF
abundance: -
v_gene: TRBV7-9
d_gene: -
j_gene: TRBJ2-1
len: 14

CDR3nt: TGCGCCAGCAGCCCGGTGGGCCTCTCGGACTATGGCTACACCTTC
CDR3aa: CASSPVGLSDYGYTF
abundance: -
v_gene: TRBV4-3
d_gene: -
j_gene: TRBJ1-2
len: 15

CDR3nt: TGTGCCAGCAGAAAGACAGGGCAAGAGACCCAGTACTTC
CDR3aa: CASRKTGQETQYF
abundance: -
v_gene: TRBV6-5
d_gene: TRBD1
j_gene: TRBJ2-5
len: 13

CDR3nt: TGTGCCAGCAGTAAAGGGGGGCCGAATCAGCCCCAGCATTTT
CDR3aa: CASSKGGPNQPQHF
abundance: -
v_gene: TRBV28
d_gene: -
j_gene: TRBJ1-5
len: 14

CDR3nt: TGTGCCAGCAGTGAAGCGCGGGGGGCGGGGGCCAGCCAAGAGACCCAGTACTTC
CDR3aa: CASSEARGAGASQETQYF
abundance: -
v_gene: TRBV6-1
d_gene: TRBD2
j_gene: TRBJ2-5
len: 18

CDR3nt: TGCGCCAGCAGCCACACCCCGCGGGACACGGAGAACACTGAAGCTTTCTTT
CDR3aa: CASSHTPRDTENTEAFF
abundance: once
v_gene: TRBV4-1
d_gene: -
j_gene: TRBJ1-1
len: 17

CDR3nt: TGCGCCAGCAGCCAAGCTGCAGCTCTTTATGGCTACACCTTC
CDR3aa: CASSQAAALYGYTF
abundance: -
v_gene: TRBV4-1
d_gene: -
j_gene: TRBJ1-2
len: 14

CDR3nt: TGCGCCAGCAGCCGAGGATCCGTCCTCAATGAGCAGTTCTTC
CDR3aa: CASSRGSVLNEQFF
abundance: -
v_gene: TRBV4-1
d_gene: -
j_gene: TRBJ2-1
len: 14

CDR3nt: TGTGCCAGCAGCGGCGTCGGGACAGGGTCCTACGAGCAGTACTTC
CDR3aa: CASSGVGTGSYEQYF
abundance: -
v_gene: TRBV9
d_gene: TRBD1
j_gene: TRBJ2-7
len: 15

CDR3nt: TGTGCCAGCAGTATACCTCCCGGCGCGGGAATCTACGAGCAGTACTTC
CDR3aa: CASSIPPGAGIYEQYF
abundance: -
v_gene: TRBV28
d_gene: -
j_gene: TRBJ2-7
len: 16

CDR3nt: TGTGCCAGCAGTTTCAGGGGTTACAGCACAGATACGCAGTATTTT
CDR3aa: CASSFRGYSTDTQYF
abundance: once
v_gene: TRBV27
d_gene: -
j_gene: TRBJ2-3
len: 15

CDR3nt: TGTGCCACGGGAATAAATAGCAATCAGCCCCAGCATTTT
CDR3aa: CATGINSNQPQHF
abundance: -
v_gene: TRBV19
d_gene: -
j_gene: TRBJ1-5
len: 13

CDR3nt: TGTGCCAGCAGCGTAGCTGGGGGTGGAGGCACTGAAGCTTTCTTT
CDR3aa: CASSVAGGGGTEAFF
abundance: -
v_gene: TRBV9
d_gene: -
j_gene: TRBJ1-1
len: 15

CDR3nt: TGTGCCTGGAGTGTATGGGGGAACAAAAACATTCAGTACTTC
CDR3aa: CAWSVWGNKNIQYF
abundance: -
v_gene: TRBV30
d_gene: -
j_gene: TRBJ2-4
len: 14

CDR3nt: TGCGCCATGACCGACCCTCGGACTAGCGGGAGGGCCGGCACCGGGGAGCTGTTTTTT
CDR3aa: CAMTDPRTSGRAGTGELFF
abundance: -
v_gene: TRBV5-1
d_gene: TRBD2
j_gene: TRBJ2-2
len: 19

CDR3nt: TGTGCCAGCAGCTTAGGGGGGGAAGTTGATACGCAGTATTTT
CDR3aa: CASSLGGEVDTQYF
abundance: once
v_gene: TRBV11-3
d_gene: -
j_gene: TRBJ2-3
len: 14

CDR3nt: TGTGCCAGCAGGATCGCGGGAGTCGGCACCGGGGAGCTGTTTTTT
CDR3aa: CASRIAGVGTGELFF
abundance: -
v_gene: TRBV6-6
d_gene: TRBD2
j_gene: TRBJ2-2
len: 15

CDR3nt: TGTGCCAGCAGCCAAGTATGGAGAGCTGGAAACACCATATATTTT
CDR3aa: CASSQVWRAGNTIYF
abundance: -
v_gene: TRBV14
d_gene: -
j_gene: TRBJ1-3
len: 15

CDR3nt: TGCGCCAGCAGCCAAGATACACAGAGTTCCTATGGCTACACCTTC
CDR3aa: CASSQDTQSSYGYTF
abundance: -
v_gene: TRBV4-1
d_gene: -
j_gene: TRBJ1-2
len: 15

CDR3nt: TGTGCTAGTGGTTTTTATCACGAGCAGTACTTC
CDR3aa: CASGFYHEQYF
abundance: -
v_gene: TRBV12-5
d_gene: -
j_gene: TRBJ2-7
len: 11

CDR3nt: TGTGCCAGCAGCAGCGAAAGGAACACTGAAGCTTTCTTT
CDR3aa: CASSSERNTEAFF
abundance: -
v_gene: TRBV7-3
d_gene: -
j_gene: TRBJ1-1
len: 13

CDR3nt: TGTGCCTGGAGTCCCCCCCAGCTCGAAGCTTTCTTT
CDR3aa: CAWSPPQLEAFF
abundance: -
v_gene: TRBV30
d_gene: -
j_gene: TRBJ1-1
len: 12

CDR3nt: TGTGCCAGCAGCTTCGTAGCCGGCACAGATACGCAGTATTTT
CDR3aa: CASSFVAGTDTQYF
abundance: few
v_gene: TRBV28
d_gene: -
j_gene: TRBJ2-3
len: 14

CDR3nt: TGTGCCAGCAGCTGGACTAGCGGGAACACCGGGGAGCTGTTTTTT
CDR3aa: CASSWTSGNTGELFF
abundance: -
v_gene: TRBV11-2
d_gene: TRBD2
j_gene: TRBJ2-2
len: 15

CDR3nt: TGTGCCAGCAGCTACGGGGGTCTAAGAACAGATACGCAGTATTTT
CDR3aa: CASSYGGLRTDTQYF
abundance: -
v_gene: TRBV28
d_gene: -
j_gene: TRBJ2-3
len: 15

CDR3nt: TGTGCCAGCAGCTTAGGAACGGGAGGGCTTAGCTCCTACGAGCAGTACTTC
CDR3aa: CASSLGTGGLSSYEQYF
abundance: -
v_gene: TRBV7-3
d_gene: TRBD2
j_gene: TRBJ2-7
len: 17

CDR3nt: TGTGCCAGCGTGTCCCAAATGAGGAATGAAAAACTGTTTTTT
CDR3aa: CASVSQMRNEKLFF
abundance: -
v_gene: TRBV28
d_gene: -
j_gene: TRBJ1-4
len: 14

CDR3nt: TGTGCCAGCAGCTTGGGGGTTGAAGCTTTCTTT
CDR3aa: CASSLGVEAFF
abundance: -
v_gene: TRBV11-2
d_gene: -
j_gene: TRBJ1-1
len: 11

CDR3nt: TGTGCCTGGAGTGGGGGAATTAGGTCGATCTTC
CDR3aa: CAWSGGIRSIF
abundance: few
v_gene: TRBV30
d_gene: -
j_gene: TRBJ2-7
len: 11

CDR3nt: TGCGCCAGCAGTCCTTACCCCGGGACTAGCGGGGCGAACACCGGGGAGCTGTTTTTT
CDR3aa: CASSPYPGTSGANTGELFF
abundance: -
v_gene: TRBV5-1
d_gene: TRBD2
j_gene: TRBJ2-2
len: 19

CDR3nt: TGTGCCAGCAGCTCCAGCGGACTAGCGGGAGGTTTAACAGACACAGATACGCAGTATTTT
CDR3aa: CASSSSGLAGGLTDTDTQYF
abundance: once
v_gene: TRBV11-3
d_gene: TRBD2
j_gene: TRBJ2-3
len: 20

CDR3nt: TGTGCCAGCAGCTTCCCCTCCCCAGCTTTGAACACTGAAGCTTTCTTT
CDR3aa: CASSFPSPALNTEAFF
abundance: -
v_gene: TRBV11-3
d_gene: -
j_gene: TRBJ1-1
len: 16

CDR3nt: TGTGCCAGCTCACCCCCCGGGACCAGACTTCTGAATGAGCAGTTCTTC
CDR3aa: CASSPPGTRLLNEQFF
abundance: -
v_gene: TRBV18
d_gene: -
j_gene: TRBJ2-1
len: 16

CDR3nt: TGCAGCGTTGGCGACTGGCAGAGCTCCTACAATGAGCAGTTCTTC
CDR3aa: CSVGDWQSSYNEQFF
abundance: -
v_gene: TRBV29-1
d_gene: -
j_gene: TRBJ2-1
len: 15

CDR3nt: TGTGCCAGCAGCTCGTACCCCGGGAGCACAGATACGCAGTATTTT
CDR3aa: CASSSYPGSTDTQYF
abundance: once
v_gene: TRBV11-3
d_gene: -
j_gene: TRBJ2-3
len: 15

CDR3nt: TGCAGCGTAGGGGAGGGATTGTATTCACCCCTCCACTTT
CDR3aa: CSVGEGLYSPLHF
abundance: -
v_gene: TRBV29-1
d_gene: -
j_gene: TRBJ1-6
len: 13

CDR3nt: TGTGCCAGCAGCTTAGAGACCCCAAGGGCTGACTACAATGAGCAGTTCTTC
CDR3aa: CASSLETPRADYNEQFF
abundance: -
v_gene: TRBV11-2
d_gene: -
j_gene: TRBJ2-1
len: 17

CDR3nt: TGCGCCAGCAGCCAAGGCCAGGGGTCCTACAATGAGCAGTTCTTC
CDR3aa: CASSQGQGSYNEQFF
abundance: -
v_gene: TRBV4-1
d_gene: -
j_gene: TRBJ2-1
len: 15

CDR3nt: TGCGCCAGCAGCTCCCCGGGACAGGGGACCGGGGAGCTGTTTTTT
CDR3aa: CASSSPGQGTGELFF
abundance: -
v_gene: TRBV5-1
d_gene: TRBD1
j_gene: TRBJ2-2
len: 15

CDR3nt: TGTGCCAGCAGTTACTCAAGGGGGCATGCCTACGAGCAGTACTTC
CDR3aa: CASSYSRGHAYEQYF
abundance: -
v_gene: TRBV6-5
d_gene: TRBD1
j_gene: TRBJ2-7
len: 15

CDR3nt: TGTGCCAGCAGCTTAGATCCCGGGCTAGTTAGGTTC
CDR3aa: CASSLDPGLVRF
abundance: -
v_gene: TRBV11-2
d_gene: -
j_gene: TRBJ2-7
len: 12

CDR3nt: TGTGCCAGCAGCCTCAACACTGAAGCTTTCTTT
CDR3aa: CASSLNTEAFF
abundance: -
v_gene: TRBV11-2
d_gene: -
j_gene: TRBJ1-1
len: 11

CDR3nt: TGTGCCAGCTCCAATTACGGGGGAGGGAGCACTGAAGCTTTCTTT
CDR3aa: CASSNYGGGSTEAFF
abundance: once
v_gene: TRBV27
d_gene: -
j_gene: TRBJ1-1
len: 15

CDR3nt: TGTGCCAGCAGTTTAAGCCCCCTCTCCTACAATGAGCAGTTCTTC
CDR3aa: CASSLSPLSYNEQFF
abundance: -
v_gene: TRBV27
d_gene: -
j_gene: TRBJ2-1
len: 15

CDR3nt: TGTGCCAGCTCACCGGGTCTGGAAAATGAGCAGTTCTTC
CDR3aa: CASSPGLENEQFF
abundance: -
v_gene: TRBV18
d_gene: -
j_gene: TRBJ2-1
len: 13

CDR3nt: TGTGCCAGCAGCCCCGGGACAGGGCGCACCATATATTTT
CDR3aa: CASSPGTGRTIYF
abundance: -
v_gene: TRBV7-9
d_gene: TRBD1
j_gene: TRBJ1-3
len: 13

CDR3nt: TGTGCCAGCAGCTTATACCTCCAAGAGACCCAGTACTTC
CDR3aa: CASSLYLQETQYF
abundance: once
v_gene: TRBV7-3
d_gene: -
j_gene: TRBJ2-5
len: 13

CDR3nt: TGTGCCAGCAGCTTCTCATGGGGTGACGTGGAGACCCAGTACTTC
CDR3aa: CASSFSWGDVETQYF
abundance: once
v_gene: TRBV7-9
d_gene: -
j_gene: TRBJ2-5
len: 15

CDR3nt: TGTGCCAGCAGTGGGGGGTTCATGACTGAAGCTTTCTTT
CDR3aa: CASSGGFMTEAFF
abundance: once
v_gene: TRBV6-1
d_gene: -
j_gene: TRBJ1-1
len: 13

CDR3nt: TGTGCCAGCAGCTTGAAAGGGTTTCGATCCTACGAGCAGTACTTC
CDR3aa: CASSLKGFRSYEQYF
abundance: -
v_gene: TRBV5-6
d_gene: -
j_gene: TRBJ2-7
len: 15

CDR3nt: TGTGCCAGCAGTGCGTTGGCGGGAGGGCAAGAGACCCAGTACTTC
CDR3aa: CASSALAGGQETQYF
abundance: -
v_gene: TRBV6-5
d_gene: TRBD2
j_gene: TRBJ2-5
len: 15

CDR3nt: TGTGCCAGCTCCCCAACGACTAGCGGGGACAATGAGCAGTTCTTC
CDR3aa: CASSPTTSGDNEQFF
abundance: few
v_gene: TRBV18
d_gene: TRBD2
j_gene: TRBJ2-1
len: 15

CDR3nt: TGTGCCAGCAGAGGGACAGGGGAACAGCCCCAGCATTTT
CDR3aa: CASRGTGEQPQHF
abundance: -
v_gene: TRBV6-5
d_gene: TRBD1
j_gene: TRBJ1-5
len: 13

CDR3nt: TGTGCCAGCAGCCAAGATGGGCCTCGCTACAATGAGCAGTTCTTC
CDR3aa: CASSQDGPRYNEQFF
abundance: -
v_gene: TRBV4-2
d_gene: -
j_gene: TRBJ2-1
len: 15